One sample yielded the 32 T cell receptor beta chains listed below, sequenced in a study of cytomegalovirus exposure and HLA in healthy donors. The PCR was carried out with 60 Vbeta primers and 13 Jbeta primers. Only in-frame clones appear in the TCRdb table, and some are missing; sequencing was by immunoSEQ multiplex PCR. Of approximately 85,000 clones detected, about three quarters appear once; the ten largest clones hold 11%. Sample: PBMCs. The receptors stem from a woman aged 40 to 55 in good health and CMV-seropositive.

V usage is TRBV5-4 and J usage is TRBJ2-3; 7 positions agree with TRBD2. Germline V gene data show CDR1 as SGHNT and CDR2 as YYREEE (reference sequence). CDR3 length: 15 residues. V shed 3 bases and J 1 base; nucleotides not matched to a gene: 5. For the CDR3, the DNA is TGTGCCAGCAGCTCCGGACTAGTCGGCACAGATACGCAGTATTTT. Residues: CASSSGLVGTDTQYF. The complete variable domain, with remaining parts taken from reference TRBV5-4 and TRBJ2-3, reads ETGVTQSPTHLIKTRGQQVTLRCSSQSGHNTVSWYQQALGQGPQFIFQYYREEENGRGNFPPRFSGLQFPNYSSELNVNALELDDSALYLCASSSGLVGTDTQYFGPGTRLTVL.

The genes are TRBV30 and TRBJ1-1; D perhaps matches TRBD1 (5 bases). The CDR3 is made up of 11 amino acids. Germline-derived CDR1 and CDR2 are GTSNPN and SVGIG (reference sequence). With 7 bases removed from V and 6 bases from J, the gap between germline ends came to 12 bases. In nucleotides, the CDR3 is TGTGCCTCCCAGCGGGGCCCTGAAGCTTTCTTT. Encoded protein: CASQRGPEAFF.

The chain carries TRBV7-2 and TRBJ1-2; 8 bases are a match to TRBD1. V shed 5 bases, J shed 8 bases, and the junction held 10 bases outside the gene matches. Germline-derived CDR1 and CDR2 are SGHTA and FQGNSA. The CDR3 is 14 residues long. The CDR3 is CASSAGQGMRGYTF. Written as DNA, the CDR3 is TGTGCCAGCAGCGCCGGACAGGGAATGAGGGGCTACACCTTC.

This sequence joins TRBV5-1 and TRBJ2-3; 7 bases align to TRBD2. The trim removed 4 bases at V and 0 bases at J, leaving 5 bases unmatched. The CDR3 is 15 residues long. CDR1 and CDR2 (germline): SGHRS, YFSETQ. The CDR3: CASSIAGASTDTQYF. DNA of the CDR3: TGCGCCAGCAGCATAGCGGGCGCTAGCACAGATACGCAGTATTTT.

Remarks on this clone: The same CDR3 arises from other DNA sequences in this sample as well. The rearrangement uses TRBV11-2 and TRBJ2-7; perhaps TRBD1 as D (5 bases). The CDR3 runs to 13 residues. Germline V lookup: CDR1 SGHAT, CDR2 FQNNGV. Between the trimmed V and J ends, which lost 5 bases and 4 bases, there was a span of 12 bases. CDR3 in DNA: TGTGCCAGCAGCCCCCAAGGGGTTTACGAGCAGTACTTC. Protein product: CASSPQGVYEQYF.

This chain links TRBV15 with TRBJ2-1; tentative D call: TRBD1 (5 bases). V was shortened by 2 bases and J by 8 bases, with 13 bases between the two germline ends. CDR1 is LNHNV and CDR2 is YYDKDF in the germline V gene (reference sequence). This CDR3 spans 14 amino acids. The CDR3 loop reads CATSRTGGIDEQFF. The DNA for the CDR3 is TGTGCCACCAGCAGAACAGGTGGAATAGATGAGCAGTTCTTC.

CDR3 in amino acids: CASSWGGNQPQHF. DNA for the CDR3: TGTGCCAGCAGCTGGGGGGGGAATCAGCCCCAGCATTTT. V is TRBV27 and J is TRBJ1-5; maybe TRBD1 (5 bases). CDR1 is MNHEY and CDR2 is SMNVEV in the germline V gene (reference sequence). The V end lost 6 bases, the J end lost 4 bases, and 10 bases lay between the germline ends. The CDR3 loop spans 13 amino acids.

The rearrangement links TRBV28 to TRBJ1-1; D may be TRBD1 (5 bases). Between the trimmed V and J ends, which lost 11 bases and 10 bases, there was a span of 17 bases. Germline values: CDR1 MDHEN, CDR2 SYDVKM. The CDR3 runs 11 residues. The CDR3 coding sequence is TGTGCCGTACGGGGGGTAAGGGGAGCTTTCTTT. It specifies CAVRGVRGAFF. Combining the CDR3 with reference TRBV28 and TRBJ1-1 gives the whole variable domain DVKVTQSSRYLVKRTGEKVFLECVQDMDHENMFWYRQDPGLGLRLIYFSYDVKMKEKGDIPEGYSVSREKKERFSLILESASTNQTSMYLCAVRGVRGAFFGQGTRLTVV.

This chain connects TRBV4-1 to TRBJ1-4, with 7 bases that match TRBD1. The CDR3 is 18 residues long. Germline V gene sequence: CDR1 MGHRA, CDR2 YSYEKL. J was trimmed by 7 bases and V by 0 bases; bases with no gene match: 14. DNA of the CDR3: TGCGCCAGCAGCCAAGAGCGCACGGTCACAGGGGAAAGTGAAAAACTGTTTTTT. Protein product: CASSQERTVTGESEKLFF.

The rearrangement uses TRBV5-4 and TRBJ2-3; 7 bases fit TRBD1. Germline assignment: CDR1 SGHNT and CDR2 YYREEE (reference sequence). The CDR3 has 15 residues. Trimming cost V 4 bases and J 0 bases; bases outside gene matches: 5. CDR3 nucleotide sequence: TGTGCCAGCAGCCGGGACAGTTATAGCACAGATACGCAGTATTTT. Encoded protein: CASSRDSYSTDTQYF. Supplemented by reference TRBV5-4 and TRBJ2-3, the full variable domain reads ETGVTQSPTHLIKTRGQQVTLRCSSQSGHNTVSWYQQALGQGPQFIFQYYREEENGRGNFPPRFSGLQFPNYSSELNVNALELDDSALYLCASSRDSYSTDTQYFGPGTRLTVL.

This chain uses TRBV10-2 with TRBJ1-1; D remains unclear. CDR1 is WSHSY and CDR2 is SAAADI in the germline V gene. This CDR3 region has 14 residues. Trimming shortened V by 7 bases and J by 5 bases, and 17 bases separated the two germline ends. The CDR3 is CASTREGAGTEAFF. CDR3 coding DNA: TGCGCCAGCACTAGGGAGGGCGCAGGAACTGAAGCTTTCTTT.

The J gene is TRBJ2-7, the V gene TRBV2; 7 bases line up with TRBD1. The CDR3 consists of 14 residues. Germline CDR1 SNHLY, CDR2 FYNNEI. With 6 bases clipped from V and 0 bases from J, the junction kept 5 bases outside the gene matches. CDR3 in amino acids: CASSARTGSYEQYF. DNA of the CDR3: TGTGCCAGCAGCGCTAGGACAGGCTCCTACGAGCAGTACTTC.

The chain is built from TRBV28 and TRBJ1-5, with a possible D match to TRBD1 (5 bases). CDR1 is MDHEN and CDR2 is SYDVKM in the germline V gene. The CDR3 loop spans 15 amino acids. The V gene lost 5 bases and the J gene lost 0 bases, with 11 bases spanning the gap. Here the CDR3 DNA reads TGTGCCAGCAGTCCGGGGGAGCATAGCAATCAGCCCCAGCATTTT. It codes for CASSPGEHSNQPQHF.

The chain couples TRBV11-2 to TRBJ2-1, with 7 bases that match TRBD1. After removal of 5 bases from V and 10 bases from J, the junction contained 11 bases not matched to a gene. In germline, CDR1 is SGHAT, CDR2 FQNNGV. The CDR3 is 14 residues long. The CDR3 region has the DNA TGTGCCAGCAGCCCCCGACAGGGTAACTGGGAGCAGTTCTTC. The encoded protein is CASSPRQGNWEQFF.

The rearrangement joins TRBV5-4 to TRBJ2-6, with D possibly TRBD2 on 6 matching bases. Germline loops: CDR1 SGHNT, CDR2 YYREEE (reference sequence). The CDR3 covers 15 residues. V dropped 4 bases and J dropped 0 bases, with 8 bases sitting between them. The CDR3 protein is CASSRGSSGANVLTF. Written as DNA, the CDR3 is TGTGCCAGCAGCCGGGGGAGCTCTGGGGCCAACGTCCTGACTTTC.

This chain joins TRBV5-5 and TRBJ1-2; 9 bases line up with TRBD1. The CDR3 totals 13 residues. The germline CDR1 and CDR2 sequences are SGHKS and YYEKEE (reference sequence). V dropped 0 bases and J dropped 14; count of bases not matched to a gene: 8. In nucleotides, the CDR3 is TGTGCCAGCAGCTTGGGGGTATCGGGACAGGGTACCTTC. Translation gives CASSLGVSGQGTF.

In DNA, the CDR3 is TGCGCCAGCAGCTGGACAGGGGGATACGAGCAGTACTTC. Amino acids: CASSWTGGYEQYF. The chain links TRBV4-3 to TRBJ2-7; 10 nucleotides line up with TRBD1. V lost 5 bases and J lost 4; bases outside the gene matches: 2. The CDR3 runs to 13 residues. The germline CDR1 and CDR2 sequences are LGHNA and YSLEER.

This clone was seen just once. The chain employs TRBV13 and TRBJ1-2; D remains unclear. The CDR3 spans 14 residues. In germline, CDR1 is PRHDT, CDR2 FYEKMQ (reference sequence). V dropped 5 bases and J dropped 7 bases, with 17 bases sitting between them. The CDR3 sequence: CASSLWRAPGGYTF. In DNA, the CDR3 is TGTGCCAGCAGCCTTTGGAGGGCTCCTGGTGGCTACACCTTC.

V gene TRBV7-9 combines with J gene TRBJ1-4; 7 nucleotides match TRBD1. V was clipped by 5 bases and J by 0 bases; unmatched bases: 6. The CDR3 contains 16 residues. Germline CDR1 reads SEHNR; CDR2 reads FQNEAQ (reference sequence). The CDR3 reads CASSSGQVATNEKLFF. The CDR3 DNA reads as TGTGCCAGCAGCAGCGGACAGGTTGCAACTAATGAAAAACTGTTTTTT.

This clone was picked up a small number of times. The chain carries TRBV2 and TRBJ2-5; no clear D gene. This CDR3 has 11 residues. The germline V gene encodes CDR1 SNHLY and CDR2 FYNNEI. Trimming stripped 10 bases from V and 1 base from J, with 7 bases between. The CDR3 protein is CATTFQETQYF. In nucleotides, the CDR3 is TGTGCCACCACATTCCAAGAGACCCAGTACTTC. The variable domain in full, with the rest retrieved from reference TRBV2 and TRBJ2-5, is EPEVTQTPSHQVTQMGQEVILRCVPISNHLYFYWYRQILGQKVEFLVSFYNNEISEKSEIFDDQFSVERPDGSNFTLKIRSTKLEDSAMYFCATTFQETQYFGPGTRLLVL.

The V call is TRBV2, the J call TRBJ1-1, with unresolved D. The CDR3 spans 11 residues. Germline V gene sequence: CDR1 SNHLY, CDR2 FYNNEI. V lost 4 bases, J lost 5 bases, and 5 bases lay in between. The CDR3 reads CASSAKTEAFF. The CDR3 DNA reads TGTGCCAGCAGTGCTAAAACTGAAGCTTTCTTT.

The V call is TRBV19, the J call TRBJ1-2; D is perhaps TRBD1 (5 bases). Trimming shortened V by 7 bases and J by 2 bases, and 8 bases separated the two germline ends. CDR1 and CDR2 (germline): LNHDA, SQIVND (reference sequence). The CDR3 runs 12 residues. CDR3 coding DNA: TGTGCCAGTACGGGGGAGAACTATGGCTACACCTTC. Translated, it gives CASTGENYGYTF.

Note on this clone: Other nucleotide sequences from this sample produce the same CDR3. The chain links TRBV30 to TRBJ2-7; D not resolved. Per germline, CDR1 GTSNPN and CDR2 SVGIG (reference sequence). The CDR3 runs 12 residues. V lost 1 base and J 5 bases, leaving 9 bases between the germline ends. The CDR3 region is CAWSGGGHEQYF. For the CDR3, the DNA is TGTGCCTGGAGTGGTGGTGGGCACGAGCAGTACTTC.

This chain uses TRBV4-3 with TRBJ1-2, with D maybe TRBD1 (5 bases). Germline CDR1 and CDR2: LGHNA and YSLEER. The CDR3 spans 14 residues. The ends were cut back, 0 bases at V and 5 bases at J, with 10 bases in the middle. In DNA form, the CDR3 reads TGCGCCAGCAGCCAAGAGGGCGGGGGTTATGGCTACACCTTC. Translated: CASSQEGGGYGYTF.

The chain links TRBV30 to TRBJ2-5, with 8 bases identical to TRBD1. Germline V gives CDR1 GTSNPN, CDR2 SVGIG (reference sequence). Trimming at V came to 4 bases and at J to 5 bases, leaving 3 bases not matched to a gene. The CDR3 has 12 amino acids. The CDR3 bases are TGTGCCTGGAATACAGGGGGGGAGACCCAGTACTTC. Protein product: CAWNTGGETQYF. Full variable domain (rest looked up from reference TRBV30 and TRBJ2-5): SQTIHQWPATLVQPVGSPLSLECTVEGTSNPNLYWYRQAAGRGLQLLFYSVGIGQISSEVPQNLSASRPQDRQFILSSKKLLLSDSGFYLCAWNTGGETQYFGPGTRLLVL.

Points on this clone: The sample carries other DNA sequences with the same CDR3. V gene TRBV6-1 combines with J gene TRBJ1-5; no definite D call. The CDR3 runs to 17 residues. CDR1 and CDR2 from the germline V gene are MNHNS and SASEGT. With 1 base removed from V and 4 bases from J, the gap between germline ends came to 17 bases. The CDR3 DNA reads TGTGCCAGCAGTGAAGGTTATAGTGCTTATAGTAATCAGCCCCAGCATTTT. Translated: CASSEGYSAYSNQPQHF.

V is TRBV15 and J is TRBJ2-7, with a tentative D call TRBD1 (6 bases). The CDR3 runs to 14 residues. Germline V gene data show CDR1 as LNHNV and CDR2 as YYDKDF (reference sequence). V was cut by 2 bases and J by 1 base, with 9 bases left in between. As DNA, the CDR3 is TGTGCCACCAGCAGATCCGGACAGTCCTACGAGCAGTACTTC. This translates into CATSRSGQSYEQYF.

The genes are TRBV7-9 and TRBJ1-1, with TRBD1 identical over 7 bases. V gave up 4 bases and J gave up 4 bases; unmatched junction bases: 15. This CDR3 has 17 amino acids. Germline-derived CDR1 and CDR2 are SEHNR and FQNEAQ (reference sequence). The CDR3 loop is CASSSRTGAEPSTEAFF. In DNA, the CDR3 is TGTGCCAGCAGCTCTCGGACAGGAGCCGAACCGAGCACTGAAGCTTTCTTT.

The sample holds a few counts of this clone. This sequence joins TRBV2 and TRBJ2-3; 8 nucleotides match TRBD2. Germline CDR1 is SNHLY and CDR2 is FYNNEI. J gave up 6 bases and V 6 bases, and 8 bases lay outside the gene matches. This CDR3 has 14 residues. The CDR3 loop is CASRSGGEGDTQYF. DNA of the CDR3: TGTGCCAGCAGGAGCGGGGGAGAAGGGGATACGCAGTATTTT.

DNA for the CDR3: TGTGCCAGCAAGGAGGGGACTAGCAATCAGCCCCAGCATTTT. Amino acid sequence: CASKEGTSNQPQHF. The chain is built from TRBV7-8 and TRBJ1-5, with D tentatively TRBD1 (5 bases). There are 14 residues in the CDR3. The V end was cut by 7 bases, the J end by 0 bases, with 10 bases between. Germline lookup yields CDR1 SGHVS and CDR2 FQNEAQ. The variable domain in full, completed from reference TRBV7-8 and TRBJ1-5, reads GAGVSQSPRYKVAKRGQDVALRCDPISGHVSLFWYQQALGQGPEFLTYFQNEAQLDKSGLPSDRFFAERPEGSVSTLKIQRTQQEDSAVYLCASKEGTSNQPQHFGDGTRLSIL.

This clone was counted between two and nine times. V gene TRBV5-6 combines with J gene TRBJ1-1, with TRBD1 as a possible D gene (6 bases). Between the trimmed V and J ends, which lost 0 bases and 1 base, there was a span of 10 bases. The germline CDR1 and CDR2 sequences are SGHDT and YYEEEE. This CDR3 contains 15 residues. The CDR3 here is CASSLVQGTNTEAFF. The DNA of the CDR3 is TGTGCCAGCAGCTTGGTGCAGGGGACGAACACTGAAGCTTTCTTT.

Turning to this clone: The junction and the germline gene differ at one end; a read error may be behind it. V and J are TRBV29-1 and TRBJ1-2; D call uncertain. Germline values: CDR1 SQVTM, CDR2 ANQGSEA. The CDR3 is 14 amino acids. CDR3 sequence reads: CSVEGGRTNYGYTF. The CDR3 DNA reads TGCAGCGTCGAAGGCGGCAGAACTAACTATGGCTACACCTTC.